This TCR beta chain was sequenced during a study of blood T cells in healthy people across ages. A J-beta primer mix and a sample-barcoded 5' primer were used in a second PCR of about 7 to 12 cycles. TCRdb called the 5' RACE reads again in MiXCR, with one record for every CDR3 protein. The sample has hundreds of thousands of distinct CDR3 sequences, roughly three fifths seen once. Germline V gene lookup returns CDR1 MGHDK and CDR2 SYGVNS. The CDR3 loop spans 15 amino acids. V was clipped by 1 base and J by 9 bases; unmatched bases: 9. The authors isolated at least 6 million PBMCs per sample. This chain connects TRBV25-1 to TRBJ1-5; 7 bases match TRBD1. This sequence was found in a man aged 60 to 69 in good health. Sequencing was done on a sample of blood. This chain's CDR3 is CASSEFSGGEGPQHF. Here the CDR3 DNA reads TGTGCCAGCAGTGAATTTTCAGGGGGGGAAGGGCCCCAGCATTTT.